Listed below are T cell receptor beta chains from one sample, sequenced in a study of patients and donors after allogeneic stem cell transplantation. MiXCR, run by TCRdb on the RT-PCR reads, gives a single entry per CDR3 protein. The table records about 100,000 distinct CDR3 sequences, less than 45% of them present only once. The sequenced sample consisted of blood, either unsorted or a sorted T cell fraction (not recorded which). The receptor source for this set is a human donor who was either an allogeneic HSCT recipient or a stem cell or donor lymphocyte infusion donor (not recorded which). It is not recorded whose cells these are; they may come from a transplant donor. Both conserved end residues are part of each CDR3. D genes are given only for firm matches. Clone size, where shown, is once, few, many, or a class for clones that have expanded.

v_call	j_call	d_call	clone_size	cdr3_aa	cdr3_nt
TRBV28	TRBJ2-7	.	few	CASSSRAWDYEQYF	TGTGCCAGCAGTTCCCGGGCCTGGGACTACGAGCAGTACTTC
TRBV9	TRBJ2-1	TRBD2	.	CASGLGTSRLGEQFF	TGTGCCAGCGGCTTGGGGACTAGTAGGCTTGGTGAGCAGTTCTTC
TRBV20-1	TRBJ2-1	.	.	CSARRDFNNEQFF	TGCAGTGCTAGAAGGGACTTCAACAATGAGCAGTTCTTC
TRBV15	TRBJ1-1	.	many	CATSRVQEAEAFF	TGTGCCACCAGCAGAGTGCAGGAGGCTGAAGCTTTCTTT
TRBV15	TRBJ2-5	.	few	CATSRDTQETQYF	TGTGCCACCAGCAGAGACACCCAAGAGACCCAGTACTTC
TRBV12-3/TRBV12-4	TRBJ1-1	.	few	CASSPQVAGVTEAFF	TGTGCCAGCAGTCCACAGGTGGCAGGGGTTACTGAAGCTTTCTTT
TRBV20-1	TRBJ1-2	.	.	CSASQGHTF	TGCAGTGCTAGTCAGGGGCACACCTTC
TRBV24-1	TRBJ1-2	.	many	CATSEGFGYGYTF	TGTGCCACCAGTGAGGGTTTCGGCTATGGCTACACCTTC
TRBV28	TRBJ1-4	.	.	CASRGRNLNEKLFF	TGTGCCAGCAGAGGACGGAACCTTAATGAAAAACTGTTTTTT
TRBV12-3/TRBV12-4	TRBJ2-1	.	few	CASRASSYNEQFF	TGTGCCAGCAGGGCCAGCTCCTACAATGAGCAGTTCTTC
TRBV7-2	TRBJ2-1	TRBD2	.	CASSEGSGRTYNEQFF	TGTGCCAGCAGCGAGGGTAGCGGGAGAACTTACAATGAGCAGTTCTTC
TRBV20-1	TRBJ1-6	.	few	CSAREAGVSYNSPLHF	TGCAGTGCTAGAGAGGCAGGGGTTTCCTATAATTCACCCCTCCACTTT
TRBV27	TRBJ1-1	.	.	CASSTYVMGEAFF	TGTGCCAGCAGTACATACGTAATGGGTGAAGCTTTCTTT
TRBV15	TRBJ1-1	.	few	CATSRDKAVNTEAFF	TGTGCCACCAGCAGAGATAAGGCGGTGAACACTGAAGCTTTCTTT
TRBV4-3	TRBJ2-3	.	.	CASSQEGTGTDTQYF	TGCGCCAGCAGCCAAGAAGGGACGGGGACAGATACGCAGTATTTT
TRBV20-1	TRBJ1-1	.	.	CSARPTGGRKNTEAFF	TGCAGTGCTAGACCTACGGGCGGGAGAAAAAACACTGAAGCTTTCTTT
TRBV15	TRBJ2-5	TRBD1	.	CATSRDLGTGGNQETQYF	TGTGCCACCAGCAGAGATCTAGGGACAGGGGGTAACCAAGAGACCCAGTACTTC
TRBV6-2/TRBV6-3	TRBJ2-1	.	.	CASSQLAGPYNEQFF	TGTGCCAGCAGCCAACTAGCTGGCCCCTACAATGAGCAGTTCTTC
TRBV2	TRBJ2-7	.	.	CASSELREIPEQYF	TGTGCCAGCAGTGAACTGAGGGAGATCCCCGAGCAGTACTTC
TRBV11-2	TRBJ1-4	TRBD1	.	CASSRGKILAGGSGTNEKLFF	TGTGCCAGCAGCCGAGGAAAGATTTTGGCAGGGGGATCGGGAACTAATGAAAAACTGTTTTTT
TRBV20-1	TRBJ2-3	.	few	CSAGTGMADTQYF	TGCAGTGCGGGGACGGGAATGGCAGATACGCAGTATTTT
TRBV6-6	TRBJ1-6	.	many	CASSYGHRVDYNSPLHF	TGTGCCAGCAGTTACGGTCACAGGGTTGACTATAATTCACCCCTCCACTTT
TRBV5-1	TRBJ1-1	.	.	CASSLVGLNTEAFF	TGCGCCAGCAGCTTGGTTGGATTGAACACTGAAGCTTTCTTT
TRBV18	TRBJ1-6	.	few	CASSPGRVSSPLHF	TGTGCCAGCTCACCGGGCCGGGTCTCCTCACCCCTCCACTTT
TRBV3-1	TRBJ2-2	.	.	CASSQVGSRPGELFF	TGTGCCAGCAGCCAAGTTGGCTCCCGGCCCGGGGAGCTGTTTTTT
TRBV20-1	TRBJ1-1	.	.	CTKRRNTEAFF	TGCACTAAACGGAGGAACACTGAAGCTTTCTTT